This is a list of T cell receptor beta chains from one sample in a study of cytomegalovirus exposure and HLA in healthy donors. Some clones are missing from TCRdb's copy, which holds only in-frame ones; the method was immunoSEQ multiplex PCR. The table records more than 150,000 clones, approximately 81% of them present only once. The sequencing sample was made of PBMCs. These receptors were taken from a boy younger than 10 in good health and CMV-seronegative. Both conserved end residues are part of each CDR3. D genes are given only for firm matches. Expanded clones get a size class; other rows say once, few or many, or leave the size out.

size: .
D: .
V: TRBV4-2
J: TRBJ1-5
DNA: TGTGCCAGCAGCCTCGGGGGGCACCTCAATCAGCCCCAGCATTTT
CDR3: CASSLGGHLNQPQHF

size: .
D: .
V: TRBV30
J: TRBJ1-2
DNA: TGTGCCTGGAGTGTACGGGGCTATGGCTACACCTTC
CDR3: CAWSVRGYGYTF

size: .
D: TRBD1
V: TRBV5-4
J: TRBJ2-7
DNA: TGTGCCAGCAGCGGGGGGACAGGGGCGAACTCCTACGAGCAGTACTTC
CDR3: CASSGGTGANSYEQYF

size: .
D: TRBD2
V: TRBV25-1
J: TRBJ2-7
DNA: TGTGCCAGTGGACTAGCAGGCGAGCAGTACTTC
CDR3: CASGLAGEQYF

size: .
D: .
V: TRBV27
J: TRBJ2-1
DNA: TGTGCCAGCAGTTTTGGCGGGAAAAGCTCCTACAATGAGCAGTTCTTC
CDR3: CASSFGGKSSYNEQFF

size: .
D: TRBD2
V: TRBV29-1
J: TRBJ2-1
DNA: TGCAGCGGGACTAGGGGAGGGGAGCAGTTCTTC
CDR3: CSGTRGGEQFF

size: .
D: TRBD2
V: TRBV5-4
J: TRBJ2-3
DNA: TGTGCCAGCAGCCCGGCTGCGGGAGAAGCGGATACGCAGTATTTT
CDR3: CASSPAAGEADTQYF

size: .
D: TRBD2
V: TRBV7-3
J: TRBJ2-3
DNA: TGTGCCAGCAGCTGGCTAGCGGGAGAAGTAGATACGCAGTATTTT
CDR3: CASSWLAGEVDTQYF

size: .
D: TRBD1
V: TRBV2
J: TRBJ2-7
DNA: TGTGCCAGCAGACGGGACAGGAACTACGAGCAGTACTTC
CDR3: CASRRDRNYEQYF

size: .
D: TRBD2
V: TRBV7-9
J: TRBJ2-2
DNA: TGTGCCAGCAGCCCTCTGATAGCGGGAGAGATAAGCATCGGGGAGCTGTTTTTT
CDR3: CASSPLIAGEISIGELFF

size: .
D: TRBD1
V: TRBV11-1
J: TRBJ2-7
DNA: TGTGCCAGCAGTCTTTCGTCGGACAGGGGATCCTACGAGCAGTACTTC
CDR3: CASSLSSDRGSYEQYF

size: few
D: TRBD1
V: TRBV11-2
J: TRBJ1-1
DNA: TGTGCCAGCAGCTTCGGACAGGGCGGCACTGAAGCTTTCTTT
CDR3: CASSFGQGGTEAFF

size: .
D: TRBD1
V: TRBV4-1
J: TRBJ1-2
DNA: TGCGCCAGCAGCCTAATGCCCGGGACAGGGGTTGGCTACACCTTC
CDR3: CASSLMPGTGVGYTF

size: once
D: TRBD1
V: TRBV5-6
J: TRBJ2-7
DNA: TGTGCCAGCAGGACTTCTTGGACAGGGCCCTACGAGCAGTACTTC
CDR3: CASRTSWTGPYEQYF

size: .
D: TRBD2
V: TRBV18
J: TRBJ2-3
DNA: TGTGCCAGCTCACTCCGTACTAGCGGGAGAGGAGGTGATACGCAGTATTTT
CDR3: CASSLRTSGRGGDTQYF

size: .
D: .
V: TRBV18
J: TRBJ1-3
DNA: TGTGCCAGCTCACCGTCGGTCAGGGGTGGAAACACCATATATTTT
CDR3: CASSPSVRGGNTIYF

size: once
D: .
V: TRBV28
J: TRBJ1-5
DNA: TGTGCCAGCAGTTTGGCCAGTAACTACGGCAATCAGCCCCAGCATTTT
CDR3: CASSLASNYGNQPQHF